This is a list of T cell receptor beta chains from one sample in a study of blood T cell repertoires in COVID-19. Data came from immunoSEQ multiplex PCR; TCRdb stores just in-frame clones and leaves some out. The repertoire holds more than 85,000 clones, 75% to 85% seen once, with approximately 9% in the top ten. The material sequenced was peripheral blood. These receptors were obtained from a woman between 65 and 79 years old with acute or convalescent COVID-19. Both conserved end residues are part of each CDR3. A D gene is named only where the DNA matches it firmly.

J gene,V gene,D gene,CDR3 protein
TRBJ2-1,TRBV7-9,-,CASSSSGFSGNEQFF
TRBJ2-3,TRBV28,-,CASSGTTDTQYF
TRBJ2-2,TRBV5-1,-,CASSLGLHTGELFF
TRBJ2-3,TRBV7-3,-,CASSSPAETDTQYF
TRBJ2-1,TRBV7-9,TRBD1,CASSPRDRGYNEQFF
TRBJ1-2,TRBV3-1/TRBV3-2,-,CASSQVGVYGYTF
TRBJ2-3,TRBV3-1/TRBV3-2,TRBD2,CASSDKGLAGDTQYF
TRBJ1-4,TRBV6-5,-,CASSYFAGADEKLFF
TRBJ2-1,TRBV19,TRBD2,CASSIPSGAYNEQFF
TRBJ2-7,TRBV18,TRBD1,CASSPRTGTNEQYF
TRBJ1-2,TRBV28,-,CASSFTRGGYGYTF
TRBJ1-6,TRBV5-4,-,CASSFRGYNSPLHF
TRBJ2-1,TRBV6-4,-,CASSDGRLNNEQFF
TRBJ1-2,TRBV6-2/TRBV6-3,TRBD1,CASSYQAQGNYGYTF
TRBJ2-7,TRBV5-6,TRBD2,CASSFAGGAYEQYF
TRBJ1-2,TRBV18,TRBD1,CASSPNRQTGTASNYGYTF
TRBJ1-2,TRBV27,TRBD1,CASSSTGGVVGYTF
TRBJ2-5,TRBV5-1,TRBD2,CASSQSGQTLAGLETQYF
TRBJ2-3,TRBV7-2,TRBD2,CASSLPTGGTDTQYF
TRBJ1-2,TRBV21-1,-,CASSKKESGSYTF
TRBJ2-6,TRBV4-3,-,CASSQESYPGSGANVLTF
TRBJ2-3,TRBV4-2,TRBD2,CASSPGLAGEGADTQYF
TRBJ1-1,TRBV7-2,-,CASSPRLAAWGGGTEAFF
TRBJ2-7,TRBV24-1,-,CATSDSDRSLYEQYF
TRBJ2-1,TRBV5-1,TRBD2,CASSFGLAGHNEQFF